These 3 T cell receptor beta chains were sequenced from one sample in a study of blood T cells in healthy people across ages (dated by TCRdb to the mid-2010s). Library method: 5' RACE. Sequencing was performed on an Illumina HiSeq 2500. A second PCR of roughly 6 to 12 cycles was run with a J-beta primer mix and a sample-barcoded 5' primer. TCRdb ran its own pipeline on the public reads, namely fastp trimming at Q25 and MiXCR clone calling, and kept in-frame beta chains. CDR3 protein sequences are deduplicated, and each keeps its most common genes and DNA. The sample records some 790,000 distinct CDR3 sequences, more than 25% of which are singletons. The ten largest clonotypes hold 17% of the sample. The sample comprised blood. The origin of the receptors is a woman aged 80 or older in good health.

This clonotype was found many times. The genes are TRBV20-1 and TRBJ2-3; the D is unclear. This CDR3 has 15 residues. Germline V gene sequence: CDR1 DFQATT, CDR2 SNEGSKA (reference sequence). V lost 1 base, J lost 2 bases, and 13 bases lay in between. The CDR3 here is CSARVGRLPTDTQYF. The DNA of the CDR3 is TGCAGTGCTAGAGTGGGCAGGCTCCCCACAGATACGCAGTATTTT.

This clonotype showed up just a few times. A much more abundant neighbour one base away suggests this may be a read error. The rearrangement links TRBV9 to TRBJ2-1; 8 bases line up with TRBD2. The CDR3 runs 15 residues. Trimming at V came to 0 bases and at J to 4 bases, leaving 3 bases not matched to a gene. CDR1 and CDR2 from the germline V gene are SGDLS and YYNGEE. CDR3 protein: CASSVVAGTYNEQFF. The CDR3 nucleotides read TGTGCCAGCAGCGTAGTAGCGGGGACTTACAATGAGCAGTTCTTC.

In DNA, the CDR3 is TGTGCCAGCAGCTTAGGTGGGGTTAGGAGCAATCAGCCCCAGCATTTT. Residues: CASSLGGVRSNQPQHF. The chain links TRBV7-2 to TRBJ1-5; no definite D call. Per germline, CDR1 SGHTA and CDR2 FQGNSA. V lost 1 base to trimming and J lost 1 base, with 11 bases between them. This CDR3 spans 16 amino acids.